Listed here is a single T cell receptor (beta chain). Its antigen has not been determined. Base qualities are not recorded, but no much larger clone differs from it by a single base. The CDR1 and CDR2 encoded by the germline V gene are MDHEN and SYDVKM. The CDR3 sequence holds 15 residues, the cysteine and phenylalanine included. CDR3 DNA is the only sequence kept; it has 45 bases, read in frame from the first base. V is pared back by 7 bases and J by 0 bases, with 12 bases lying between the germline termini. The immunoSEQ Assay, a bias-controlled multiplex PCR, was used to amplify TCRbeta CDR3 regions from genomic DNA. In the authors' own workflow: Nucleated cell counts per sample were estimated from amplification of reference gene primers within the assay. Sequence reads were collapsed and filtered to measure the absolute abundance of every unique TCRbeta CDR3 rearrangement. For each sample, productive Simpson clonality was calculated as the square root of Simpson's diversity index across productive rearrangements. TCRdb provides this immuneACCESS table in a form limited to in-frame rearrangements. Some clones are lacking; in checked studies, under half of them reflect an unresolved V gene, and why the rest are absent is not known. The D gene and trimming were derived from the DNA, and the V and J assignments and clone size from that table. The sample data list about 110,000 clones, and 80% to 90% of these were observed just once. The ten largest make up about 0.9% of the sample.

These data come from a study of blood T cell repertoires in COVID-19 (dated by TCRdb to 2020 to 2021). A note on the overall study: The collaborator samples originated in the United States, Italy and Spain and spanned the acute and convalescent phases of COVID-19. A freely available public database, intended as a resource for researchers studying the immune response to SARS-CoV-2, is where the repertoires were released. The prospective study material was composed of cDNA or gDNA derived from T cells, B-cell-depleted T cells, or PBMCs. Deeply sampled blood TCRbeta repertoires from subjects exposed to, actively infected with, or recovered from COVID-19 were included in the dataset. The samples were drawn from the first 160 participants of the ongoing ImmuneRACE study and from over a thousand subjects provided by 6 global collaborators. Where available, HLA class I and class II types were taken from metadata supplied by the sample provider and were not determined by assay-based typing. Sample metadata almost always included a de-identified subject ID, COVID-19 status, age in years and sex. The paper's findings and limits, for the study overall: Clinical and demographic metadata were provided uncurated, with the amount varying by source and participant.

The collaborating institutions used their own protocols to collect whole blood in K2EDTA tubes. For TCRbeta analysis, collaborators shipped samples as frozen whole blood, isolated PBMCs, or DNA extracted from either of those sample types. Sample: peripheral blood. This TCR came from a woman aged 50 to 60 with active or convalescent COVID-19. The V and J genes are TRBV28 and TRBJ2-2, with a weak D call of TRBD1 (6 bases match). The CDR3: CASNGGASNTGELFF. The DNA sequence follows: TGTGCCAGCAATGGGGGCGCCTCGAACACCGGGGAGCTGTTTTTT.